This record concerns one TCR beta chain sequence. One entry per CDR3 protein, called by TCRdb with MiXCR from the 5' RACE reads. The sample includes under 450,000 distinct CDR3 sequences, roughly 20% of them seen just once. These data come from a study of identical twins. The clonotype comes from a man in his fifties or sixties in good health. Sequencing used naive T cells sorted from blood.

The CDR3 DNA follows: TGTGCCAGCAGCCTTAGGGTAGTAGCGGGGTACTTGAATGAGCAGTTCTTC. Translating gives CASSLRVVAGYLNEQFF. V usage is TRBV11-2 and J usage is TRBJ2-1, with TRBD2 identical over 8 bases. The V segment lost 5 bases and the J segment 7 bases; nucleotides outside the gene matches: 16. The germline V gene has CDR1 SGHAT and CDR2 FQNNGV. The CDR3 has 17 residues.